These 29 T cell receptor beta chains were sequenced from one sample in a study of naive and memory T cell subsets. Two oligonucleotides, mixed equimolar, formed the beta constant-region primer covering TRBC1 and TRBC2. TCRdb ran MiXCR on the UMI-ligation and nested PCR reads and lists one entry per CDR3 protein. This table holds 140,000 to 150,000 distinct CDR3 sequences, about 17% found once. Input material: naive CD4+ T cells from blood. The receptors here all came from a human donor in good health.

This clonotype was seen a few times. The chain carries TRBV7-9 and TRBJ2-7; D gene unclear. The CDR3 runs 14 residues. V lost 5 bases and J lost 3, with 14 bases in between. Germline V CDR1 and CDR2: SEHNR, FQNEAQ (reference sequence). The CDR3 loop reads CASSPAVEHYEQYF. The CDR3 nucleotides are TGTGCCAGCAGCCCCGCGGTGGAACACTACGAGCAGTACTTC.

This clonotype was detected only a few times. V is TRBV5-4 and J is TRBJ2-2; possibly TRBD1 for D (5 bases). This CDR3 region has 14 residues. The V gene's germline CDR1 is SGHNT and CDR2 YYREEE (reference sequence). The V gene lost 0 bases and the J gene lost 6 bases, with 9 bases spanning the gap. CDR3 nucleotides: TGTGCCAGCAGCTTGGAGGGGTGGTCCGGGGAGCTGTTTTTT. It is translated as CASSLEGWSGELFF.

The chain combines TRBV10-3 with TRBJ2-7, with 8 bases aligning to TRBD2. Per germline, CDR1 ENHRY and CDR2 SYGVKD. This CDR3 spans 15 amino acids. V dropped 3 bases and J dropped 1; count of bases not matched to a gene: 5. The CDR3 protein is CAISDGGARSYEQYF. In nucleotides, the CDR3 is TGTGCCATCAGTGACGGGGGGGCAAGGTCCTACGAGCAGTACTTC.

V usage is TRBV5-1 and J usage is TRBJ1-4; D not resolved. CDR1 and CDR2 (germline): SGHRS, YFSETQ. The CDR3 runs to 16 residues. With 0 bases removed from V and 0 bases from J, the gap between germline ends came to 9 bases. For the CDR3, the DNA is TGCGCCAGCAGCTTGGAAGGAGCGGCAACTAATGAAAAACTGTTTTTT. This translates into CASSLEGAATNEKLFF. Supplemented by reference TRBV5-1 and TRBJ1-4, the full variable domain reads KAGVTQTPRYLIKTRGQQVTLSCSPISGHRSVSWYQQTPGQGLQFLFEYFSETQRNKGNFPGRFSGRQFSNSRSEMNVSTLELGDSALYLCASSLEGAATNEKLFFGSGTQLSVL.

The rearrangement uses TRBV6-2 or TRBV6-3 and TRBJ2-1, with 9 nucleotides matching TRBD2. This CDR3 region has 17 residues. Germline-derived CDR1 and CDR2 are MNHEY and SVGEGT. V shed 2 bases, J shed 5 bases, and the junction held 10 bases outside the gene matches. This CDR3 reads CASSYRVSGRSHNEQFF. Written as DNA, the CDR3 is TGTGCCAGCAGTTACCGGGTTAGCGGGAGATCCCACAATGAGCAGTTCTTC.

This clonotype turned up a few times. The chain joins TRBV6-1 to TRBJ2-1, with 11 bases that match TRBD1. V lost 10 bases, J lost 5 bases, and 10 bases stayed unmatched. The germline V gene encodes CDR1 MNHNS and CDR2 SASEGT. The CDR3 extends over 15 amino acids. DNA for the CDR3: TGTGCCACGCCTCGGGACAGGGGGGCTCACAATGAGCAGTTCTTC. This encodes CATPRDRGAHNEQFF.

The rearrangement uses TRBV19 and TRBJ2-1; 10 bases fit TRBD2. CDR3 length: 15 amino acids. CDR1 and CDR2 (germline): LNHDA, SQIVND (reference sequence). The J segment lost 11 bases and the V segment lost 4 bases, leaving 11 bases of the junction unmatched. The CDR3 loop reads CASSKVLAGVRQQFF. The CDR3, as DNA: TGTGCCAGTAGTAAGGTTCTAGCGGGAGTTCGCCAGCAGTTCTTC.

J is TRBJ2-2 and V is TRBV7-7; tentatively, D is TRBD2 (5 bases). This CDR3 has 15 amino acids. The V and J ends lost 2 bases and 5 bases respectively, with 12 bases between them. Looked up from germline, CDR1 is SSHAT and CDR2 is FNYEAQ (reference sequence). The CDR3 region is CASSLSPTGTGELFF. The DNA for the CDR3 is TGTGCCAGCAGCTTAAGTCCAACGGGAACCGGGGAGCTGTTTTTT.

CDR3 nucleotides: TGTGCCAGTAGTATCGCCCGGGACGATAACACCGGGGAGCTGTTTTTT. Its protein product is CASSIARDDNTGELFF. The V gene is TRBV19, the J gene TRBJ2-2, with D tentatively TRBD1 or TRBD2 (5 bases each). The CDR3 spans 16 residues. Trimming took 3 bases from V and 2 from J, leaving 13 bases between them. Germline CDR1 is LNHDA and CDR2 is SQIVND (reference sequence).

There are a few counts of this clonotype. V and J are TRBV29-1 and TRBJ2-7; 10 nucleotides match TRBD2. The CDR3 is made up of 13 amino acids. Germline assignment: CDR1 SQVTM and CDR2 ANQGSEA. Losses at the gene ends were 8 bases for V and 2 bases for J; bases not matched to a gene: 6. CDR3 coding DNA: TGCAGCTTCTCAACTAGCGGGACCTACGAGCAGTACTTC. This encodes CSFSTSGTYEQYF.

The J gene is TRBJ1-4, the V gene TRBV20-1; TRBD1 matches at 7 bases. Germline V CDR1 and CDR2: DFQATT, SNEGSKA (reference sequence). Germline trimming cut 5 bases from V and 0 bases from J; bases unmatched to any gene: 3. CDR3 length: 14 amino acids. In DNA form, the CDR3 reads TGCAGTGCTCGAGGGGGCTCAACTAATGAAAAACTGTTTTTT. It codes for CSARGGSTNEKLFF.

The V and J genes are TRBV20-1 and TRBJ2-1; 7 nucleotides agree with TRBD1. CDR3 size: 12 residues. J was trimmed by 13 bases and V by 3 bases; bases with no gene match: 9. CDR1 DFQATT and CDR2 SNEGSKA come from the germline V gene (reference sequence). The CDR3 nucleotides are TGCAGTGCTAGGGGAACAGGGGCATCCCAGTTCTTC. Translating gives CSARGTGASQFF.

J is TRBJ1-5 and V is TRBV25-1; TRBD1 agrees at 9 bases. V dropped 4 bases and J dropped 0; count of bases not matched to a gene: 7. The CDR3 sequence is 17 residues long. The V gene's germline CDR1 is MGHDK and CDR2 SYGVNS. This CDR3 reads CASSGDRVGYSNQPQHF. DNA of the CDR3: TGTGCCAGCAGTGGGGACAGGGTCGGATATAGCAATCAGCCCCAGCATTTT.

The chain employs TRBV18 and TRBJ2-7; TRBD1 or TRBD2 may be the D gene (5 bases each). The germline CDR1 and CDR2 sequences are KGHSH and LQKENI. The CDR3 loop spans 14 amino acids. V dropped 2 bases and J dropped 9 bases, with 17 bases sitting between them. CDR3 in DNA: TGTGCCAGCTCACCAGCGTCGGGACCCTTCGGGCAGTACTTC. Translation gives CASSPASGPFGQYF.

This clonotype was observed a few times. The chain links TRBV28 to TRBJ2-1; 10 bases match TRBD1. Trimming removed 6 bases from V and 7 bases from J; junction bases left unmatched: 12. Germline-derived CDR1 and CDR2 are MDHEN and SYDVKM. The CDR3 sequence is 16 residues long. CDR3 sequence (DNA): TGTGCCAGCAGGGGGAGCGACAGGGGGCGTGTAAATGAGCAGTTCTTC. Amino acid sequence: CASRGSDRGRVNEQFF.

This clonotype came up a few times. The genes are TRBV10-3 and TRBJ2-4; maybe TRBD2 (5 bases). The CDR3 runs to 14 residues. The V gene lost 11 bases and the J gene lost 0 bases, with 14 bases spanning the gap. Germline-derived CDR1 and CDR2 are ENHRY and SYGVKD. CDR3 amino acids: CAPQSGEAKNIQYF. The CDR3 region has the DNA TGTGCCCCTCAGAGCGGAGAAGCCAAAAACATTCAGTACTTC.

There are a few counts of this clonotype. The J gene is TRBJ2-1, the V gene TRBV29-1; D is ambiguous. The CDR3 is 14 residues long. The germline V gene has CDR1 SQVTM and CDR2 ANQGSEA. Trimming cost V 3 bases and J 0 bases, with 9 bases left between them. The chain's CDR3 is CSVESRSSYNEQFF. The CDR3 DNA is TGCAGCGTTGAGTCTAGGAGCTCCTACAATGAGCAGTTCTTC.

This clonotype was found a few times. The V and J genes are TRBV6-2 or TRBV6-3 and TRBJ2-5, with 7 nucleotides matching TRBD2. The CDR3 is made up of 14 amino acids. J was trimmed by 5 bases and V by 6 bases; bases with no gene match: 9. Germline-derived CDR1 and CDR2 are MNHEY and SVGEGT. CDR3 coding DNA: TGTGCCAGCAGGCACAATCAACTAGCGGAGACCCAGTACTTC. Translating gives CASRHNQLAETQYF.

This clonotype turned up a few times. The chain couples TRBV10-3 to TRBJ1-6; TRBD1 might be the D (6 bases). The CDR3 loop spans 15 amino acids. CDR1 and CDR2 from the germline V gene are ENHRY and SYGVKD. V dropped 6 bases and J dropped 10 bases, with 19 bases sitting between them. CDR3 sequence: CAISPEGDRQSPLHF. CDR3 coding DNA: TGTGCCATCAGCCCGGAAGGAGACAGGCAATCACCCCTCCACTTT.

V and J are TRBV6-6 and TRBJ1-3; D is perhaps TRBD1 (6 bases). CDR3 length equals 15 residues. Per the germline V gene, CDR1 is MNHNY and CDR2 is SVGAGI (reference sequence). The V and J ends lost 4 bases and 2 bases respectively, with 12 bases between them. The CDR3 here is CASSLQGSAGNTIYF. CDR3 sequence (DNA): TGTGCCAGCAGTTTACAGGGTTCTGCTGGAAACACCATATATTTT.

The sample holds a few counts of this clonotype. V and J are TRBV7-2 and TRBJ1-6, with 7 bases fitting TRBD1. The germline gives CDR1 SGHTA, CDR2 FQGNSA. The ends lost 1 base at V and 7 bases at J; junction bases unmatched: 13. CDR3 length equals 18 residues. The CDR3 region has the DNA TGTGCCAGCAGCTTAGGACCCGAACGACAGGGTCGGAATTCACCCCTCCACTTT. This sequence encodes CASSLGPERQGRNSPLHF. The full variable domain, its missing parts supplied by reference TRBV7-2 and TRBJ1-6, is GAGVSQSPSNKVTEKGKDVELRCDPISGHTALYWYRQSLGQGLEFLIYFQGNSAPDKSGLPSDRFSAERTGGSVSTLTIQRTQQEDSAVYLCASSLGPERQGRNSPLHFGNGTRLTVT.

This clonotype has only one observation. The V gene is TRBV29-1, the J gene TRBJ2-3, with 7 bases aligning to TRBD1. This CDR3 has 15 residues. CDR1 and CDR2 (germline): SQVTM, ANQGSEA. The junction had 9 bases not matched to a gene; V was cut back by 6 bases and J by 0 bases. DNA of the CDR3: TGCAGCGTACGAGAGGGGGCATTTAGCACAGATACGCAGTATTTT. It specifies CSVREGAFSTDTQYF.

V usage is TRBV14 and J usage is TRBJ2-3; D is possibly TRBD1 or TRBD2 (6 bases each). This CDR3 is 15 amino acids long. Trimming removed 4 bases from V and 3 bases from J, with 14 bases in between. Germline V gene lookup returns CDR1 SGHDN and CDR2 FVKESK. Here the CDR3 DNA reads TGTGCCAGCAGCCCCCTAGGGGGGCCGACAGATACGCAGTATTTT. It encodes CASSPLGGPTDTQYF.

This clonotype was found a few times. The rearrangement uses TRBV20-1 and TRBJ2-5; TRBD1 is a possible D gene (5 bases). This CDR3 has 15 amino acids. In germline, CDR1 is DFQATT, CDR2 SNEGSKA (reference sequence). The ends were cut back, 2 bases at V and 4 bases at J, with 17 bases in the middle. The CDR3 is CSARPLGDTVETQYF. The DNA of the CDR3 is TGCAGTGCTAGACCCTTAGGGGATACGGTAGAGACCCAGTACTTC.

The chain is built from TRBV10-3 and TRBJ1-6; D possibly corresponds to TRBD1 (5 bases). The germline V and J ends were trimmed by 7 bases and 8 bases, with 18 bases remaining between them. The CDR3 contains 15 residues. CDR1 is ENHRY, CDR2 SYGVKD, per germline. The CDR3 DNA reads TGTGCCATCACCGTAACCGACAGCCAAGATTCACCCCTCCACTTT. It is translated as CAITVTDSQDSPLHF.

The gene calls are TRBV20-1 and TRBJ1-2; 8 nucleotides match TRBD1. This CDR3 has 15 residues. Per germline, CDR1 DFQATT and CDR2 SNEGSKA (reference sequence). The ends lost 3 bases at V and 1 base at J; junction bases unmatched: 7. CDR3 DNA sequence: TGCAGTGCTAGCGCAGGGGGCGAAAGTAACTATGGCTACACCTTC. Amino acid sequence: CSASAGGESNYGYTF.

This rearrangement joins TRBV7-9 to TRBJ2-3; TRBD2 aligns across 16 bases. The CDR3 loop spans 17 amino acids. V trimming: 5 bases; J trimming: 0 bases; junction bases outside the gene matches: 2. CDR1 and CDR2 (germline): SEHNR, FQNEAQ (reference sequence). The CDR3 spells CASSRGLAGGSTDTQYF. In DNA form, the CDR3 reads TGTGCCAGCAGCCGGGGACTAGCGGGAGGGAGCACAGATACGCAGTATTTT. Full variable domain (missing parts from reference TRBV7-9 and TRBJ2-3): DTGVSQNPRHKITKRGQNVTFRCDPISEHNRLYWYRQTLGQGPEFLTYFQNEAQLEKSRLLSDRFSAERPKGSFSTLEIQRTEQGDSAMYLCASSRGLAGGSTDTQYFGPGTRLTVL.

This clonotype appeared a few times. The chain is built from TRBV7-2 and TRBJ2-7; D unclear. Per the germline V gene, CDR1 is SGHTA and CDR2 is FQGNSA. The germline V and J ends were trimmed by 1 base and 0 bases, with 10 bases remaining between them. The CDR3 covers 15 residues. CDR3 in amino acids: CASSLEALNSYEQYF. The CDR3, as DNA: TGTGCCAGCAGCTTAGAGGCCCTTAACTCCTACGAGCAGTACTTC.

This clonotype was seen more than once but under ten times. V usage is TRBV19 and J usage is TRBJ2-5; D is perhaps TRBD2 (6 bases). CDR1 and CDR2 (germline): LNHDA, SQIVND (reference sequence). This CDR3 contains 14 residues. V lost 7 bases and J lost 5, with 17 bases in between. The CDR3 is CASTRGTPGETQYF. The CDR3 region has the DNA TGTGCCAGTACCCGCGGGACGCCAGGGGAGACCCAGTACTTC.